This TCR beta chain was identified during a study of blood T cell repertoires in COVID-19. Overall study: The United States, Italy and Spain provided the acute and convalescent COVID-19 samples.

TCRdb keeps only in-frame clones here, not all; method: immunoSEQ multiplex PCR. The sample lists fewer than 350,000 clones, 89% occurring once. Trimming removed 0 bases at V and 5 bases at J, with 5 bases between. From germline, CDR1 is LGHDT and CDR2 YNNKEL (reference sequence). The CDR3 is made up of 12 amino acids. The sample consisted of PBMCs or T cells enriched from blood (not recorded which). The J gene is TRBJ2-7, the V gene TRBV3-1 (or the pseudogene TRBV3-2); no reliable D call. This clonotype originated in a man aged 55 to 70 who had recovered from COVID-19. The CDR3 sequence is CASSQESDEQYF. The CDR3, as DNA: TGTGCCAGCAGCCAAGAGAGCGACGAGCAGTACTTC.